Each of the 16 T cell receptor beta chains below was sequenced from the same sample in a study of blood T cell repertoires in COVID-19. TCRdb keeps only in-frame clones here, not all; method: immunoSEQ multiplex PCR. The data contain 200,000 to 250,000 clones, roughly 90% of them singletons. Material for sequencing was peripheral blood. The receptor source for this set is a man aged 45-60 years with COVID-19, enrolled during active disease.

This clone appeared once. The rearrangement joins TRBV24-1 to TRBJ2-3, with unresolved D. Trimming took 7 bases from V and 2 from J, leaving 12 bases between them. Germline V gene data show CDR1 as KGHDR and CDR2 as SFDVKD. This CDR3 is 14 amino acids long. The CDR3 bases are TGTGCCACCAGCCCCTCCCCTAACACAGATACGCAGTATTTT. The encoded protein is CATSPSPNTDTQYF.

The chain recombines TRBV5-6 with TRBJ2-3, with 11 bases matching TRBD2. The CDR3 is made up of 16 amino acids. The germline V gene encodes CDR1 SGHDT and CDR2 YYEEEE. V gave up 4 bases and J gave up 0 bases; unmatched junction bases: 4. CDR3 amino acids: CASSPGLAASTDTQYF. CDR3 coding DNA: TGTGCCAGCAGCCCGGGACTAGCGGCTAGCACAGATACGCAGTATTTT.

The J gene is TRBJ1-5, the V gene TRBV6-4, with 7 bases fitting TRBD1. The CDR3 covers 14 residues. Germline CDR1 MRHNA, CDR2 SNTAGT. V dropped 8 bases and J dropped 5; count of bases not matched to a gene: 9. This chain's CDR3 is CASDENRGDQPQHF. The CDR3 DNA reads TGTGCCAGCGACGAAAACAGGGGTGATCAGCCCCAGCATTTT.

The chain carries TRBV18 and TRBJ1-5; D gene ambiguous. The CDR3 contains 16 residues. V was trimmed by 3 bases and J by 3 bases, leaving 15 bases between them. Germline assignment: CDR1 KGHSH and CDR2 LQKENI. The CDR3 sequence: CASSPTEGGPNQPQHF. The CDR3 DNA sequence: TGTGCCAGCTCACCGACGGAGGGAGGGCCCAATCAGCCCCAGCATTTT.

V and J are TRBV10-3 and TRBJ1-1, with 8 bases aligning to TRBD1. J gave up 4 bases and V 8 bases, and 6 bases lay outside the gene matches. CDR3 length: 13 amino acids. Germline-derived CDR1 and CDR2 are ENHRY and SYGVKD. The CDR3 region has the DNA TGTGCCATCGGAGGACAGGGAATCACTGAAGCTTTCTTT. It encodes CAIGGQGITEAFF.

This chain connects TRBV27 to TRBJ2-5; possibly TRBD1 for D (5 bases). Between the trimmed V and J ends, which lost 6 bases and 3 bases, there was a span of 11 bases. The V gene's germline CDR1 is MNHEY and CDR2 SMNVEV (reference sequence). The CDR3 loop spans 13 amino acids. The CDR3 region has the DNA TGTGCCAGCAGGGATACAGGAAAAGAGACCCAGTACTTC. Residues: CASRDTGKETQYF.

This clone has a single count. The rearrangement uses TRBV6-4 and TRBJ2-1, with 9 bases matching TRBD2. Germline lookup yields CDR1 MRHNA and CDR2 SNTAGT. The ends lost 2 bases at V and 6 bases at J; junction bases unmatched: 5. The CDR3 is 15 residues long. The CDR3 DNA sequence: TGTGCCAGCAGTGACGTGCTAGCGGGGCCCAATGAGCAGTTCTTC. Translated, it gives CASSDVLAGPNEQFF.

The chain is built from TRBV6-1 and TRBJ1-5; D is perhaps TRBD1 (6 bases). This CDR3 region has 19 residues. Germline V lookup: CDR1 MNHNS, CDR2 SASEGT. The ends were cut back, 3 bases at V and 0 bases at J, with 21 bases in the middle. CDR3 bases: TGTGCCAGCAGTGACTGGGGGGGCCGCAGCGGGCTTAGCAATCAGCCCCAGCATTTT. As protein: CASSDWGGRSGLSNQPQHF.

V gene TRBV5-1 combines with J gene TRBJ1-5; maybe TRBD1 (6 bases). CDR1 is SGHRS and CDR2 is YFSETQ in the germline V gene. V lost 0 bases to trimming and J lost 0 bases, with 16 bases between them. The CDR3 runs to 18 residues. CDR3 coding DNA: TGCGCCAGCAGCTTGGGAGGGGAGACAGGTAATAGCAATCAGCCCCAGCATTTT. This gives the protein CASSLGGETGNSNQPQHF.

J is TRBJ2-1 and V is TRBV3-1 (or the pseudogene TRBV3-2); no definite D call. CDR3 length equals 13 residues. Germline V gene data show CDR1 as LGHDT and CDR2 as YNNKEL (reference sequence). The ends were cut back, 2 bases at V and 6 bases at J, with 8 bases in the middle. The CDR3 nucleotides are TGTGCCAGCAGCCAACTGGCTAGCAATGAGCAGTTCTTC. Translated: CASSQLASNEQFF.

The rearrangement joins TRBV5-1 to TRBJ2-1, with D uncertain. Trimming cost V 5 bases and J 8 bases, with 11 bases left between them. This CDR3 comprises 12 residues. CDR1 and CDR2 (germline): SGHRS, YFSETQ. For the CDR3, the DNA is TGCGCCAGCAGTGTCTCAACACATGAGCAGTTCTTC. This gives the protein CASSVSTHEQFF.

This chain connects TRBV9 to TRBJ2-1, with a weak D call TRBD2 (5 bases). This CDR3 has 19 amino acids. CDR1 and CDR2 from the germline V gene are SGDLS and YYNGEE. V was trimmed by 0 bases and J by 4 bases, leaving 23 bases between them. CDR3 coding DNA: TGTGCCAGCAGCGTAGTACTAGTAGAGGGTACCCCCCAGTACAATGAGCAGTTCTTC. Protein: CASSVVLVEGTPQYNEQFF.

This chain connects TRBV24-1 to TRBJ2-3; TRBD1 aligns across 7 bases. This CDR3 comprises 17 residues. Germline V CDR1 and CDR2: KGHDR, SFDVKD. After removal of 1 base from V and 1 base from J, the junction contained 7 bases not matched to a gene. Here the CDR3 reads CATSDFTGVPRTDTQYF. The CDR3 nucleotides are TGTGCCACCAGTGATTTTACAGGGGTCCCCCGCACAGATACGCAGTATTTT.

The gene calls are TRBV6-2 or TRBV6-3 and TRBJ2-2; D may be TRBD2 (6 bases). The CDR3 totals 17 residues. Germline V gene sequence: CDR1 MNHEY, CDR2 SVGEGT. Trimming took off 3 bases at V and 4 bases at J, with 18 bases between the two ends. This CDR3 reads CASSYPHGGSGTGELFF. DNA for the CDR3: TGTGCCAGCAGTTATCCCCACGGGGGATCGGGCACCGGGGAGCTGTTTTTT.

This clone was observed a single time. This chain uses TRBV29-1 with TRBJ2-1; 8 positions agree with TRBD1. V lost 6 bases to trimming and J lost 3 bases; unmatched junction nucleotides: 13. This CDR3 is 16 amino acids long. Germline CDR1 reads SQVTM; CDR2 reads ANQGSEA. This CDR3 reads CSVHSQGAGFYNEQFF. For the CDR3, the DNA is TGCAGCGTCCACTCTCAGGGGGCGGGTTTCTACAATGAGCAGTTCTTC.

The chain recombines TRBV11-2 with TRBJ2-1; 12 bases fit TRBD2. The V segment lost 4 bases and the J segment 9 bases; nucleotides outside the gene matches: 16. CDR3 length: 18 amino acids. Germline CDR1 reads SGHAT; CDR2 reads FQNNGV. Written as DNA, the CDR3 is TGTGCCAGCAGCTCCGCAGGGGCGACTAGCGGGGGAGGTAGTGAGCAGTTCTTC. Translating it yields CASSSAGATSGGGSEQFF.